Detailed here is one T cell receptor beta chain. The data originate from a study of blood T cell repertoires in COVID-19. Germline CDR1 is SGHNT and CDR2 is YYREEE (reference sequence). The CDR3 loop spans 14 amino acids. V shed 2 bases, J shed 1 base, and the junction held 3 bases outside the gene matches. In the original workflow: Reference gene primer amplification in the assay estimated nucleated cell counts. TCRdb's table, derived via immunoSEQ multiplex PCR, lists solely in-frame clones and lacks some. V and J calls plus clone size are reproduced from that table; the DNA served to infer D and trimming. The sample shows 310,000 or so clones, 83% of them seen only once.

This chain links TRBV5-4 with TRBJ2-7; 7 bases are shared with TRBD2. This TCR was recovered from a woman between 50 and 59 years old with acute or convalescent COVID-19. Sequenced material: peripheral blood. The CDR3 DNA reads TGTGCCAGCAGCTTCGGCGGGAGTTCCTACGAGCAGTACTTC. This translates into CASSFGGSSYEQYF.